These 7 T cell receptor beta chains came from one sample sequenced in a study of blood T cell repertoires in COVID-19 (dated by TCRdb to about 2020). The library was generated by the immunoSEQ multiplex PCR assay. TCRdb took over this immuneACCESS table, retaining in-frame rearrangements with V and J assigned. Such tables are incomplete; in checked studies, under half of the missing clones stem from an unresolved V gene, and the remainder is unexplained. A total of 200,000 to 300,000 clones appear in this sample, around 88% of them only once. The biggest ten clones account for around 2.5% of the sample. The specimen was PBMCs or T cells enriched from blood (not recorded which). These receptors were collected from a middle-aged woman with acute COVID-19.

CDR3: CASSFQRAYEQYV. For the CDR3, the DNA is TGTGCCAGCAGTTTCCAGCGAGCCTACGAGCAGTACGTC. The chain links TRBV28 to TRBJ2-7; D is ambiguous. Germline assignment: CDR1 MDHEN and CDR2 SYDVKM. Trimming took 3 bases from V and 2 from J, leaving 8 bases between them. CDR3 length: 13 amino acids.

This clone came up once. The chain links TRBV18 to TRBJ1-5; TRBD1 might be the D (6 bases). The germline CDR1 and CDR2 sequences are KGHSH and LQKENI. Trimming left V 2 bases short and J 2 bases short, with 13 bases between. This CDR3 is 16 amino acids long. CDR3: CASSPSISGGNQPQHF. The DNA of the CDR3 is TGTGCCAGCTCACCATCAATTTCAGGGGGCAATCAGCCCCAGCATTTT.

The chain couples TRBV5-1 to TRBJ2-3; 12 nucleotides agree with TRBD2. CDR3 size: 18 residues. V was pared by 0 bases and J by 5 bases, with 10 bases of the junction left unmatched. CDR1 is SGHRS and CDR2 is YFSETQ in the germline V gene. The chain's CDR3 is CASSLARTSGEVRDTQYF. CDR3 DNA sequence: TGCGCCAGCAGCTTGGCCAGGACTAGCGGGGAGGTGAGAGATACGCAGTATTTT.

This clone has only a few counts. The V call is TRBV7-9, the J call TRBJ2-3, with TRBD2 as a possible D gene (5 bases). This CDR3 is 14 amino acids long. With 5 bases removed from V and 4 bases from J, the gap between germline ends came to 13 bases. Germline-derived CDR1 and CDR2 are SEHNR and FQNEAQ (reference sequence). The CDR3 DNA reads TGTGCCAGCAGCCTATGGACTGGCTCAGATACGCAGTATTTT. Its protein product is CASSLWTGSDTQYF.

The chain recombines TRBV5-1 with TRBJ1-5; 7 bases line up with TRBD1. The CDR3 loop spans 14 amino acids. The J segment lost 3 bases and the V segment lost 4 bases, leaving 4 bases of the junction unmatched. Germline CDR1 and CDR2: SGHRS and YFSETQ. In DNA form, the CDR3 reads TGCGCCAGCAGCCCCGGACAGGACAATCAGCCCCAGCATTTT. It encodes CASSPGQDNQPQHF.

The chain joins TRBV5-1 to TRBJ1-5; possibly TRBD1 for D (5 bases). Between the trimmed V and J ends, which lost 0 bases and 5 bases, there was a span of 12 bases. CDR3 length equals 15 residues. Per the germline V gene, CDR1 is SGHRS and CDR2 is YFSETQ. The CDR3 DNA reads TGCGCCAGCAGCTTGGATCAGGGCAGTCATCAGCCCCAGCATTTT. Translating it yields CASSLDQGSHQPQHF.

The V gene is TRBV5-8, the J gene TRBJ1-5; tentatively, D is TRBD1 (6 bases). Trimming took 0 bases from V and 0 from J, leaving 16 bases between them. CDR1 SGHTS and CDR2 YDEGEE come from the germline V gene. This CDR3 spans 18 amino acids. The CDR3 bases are TGTGCCAGCAGCTTGGTAAACTCTACAGGGTTTAGCAATCAGCCCCAGCATTTT. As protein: CASSLVNSTGFSNQPQHF. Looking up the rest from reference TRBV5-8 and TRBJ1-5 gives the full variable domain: EAGVTQSPTHLIKTRGQQATLRCSPISGHTSVYWYQQALGLGLQFLLWYDEGEERNRGNFPPRFSGRQFPNYSSELNVNALELEDSALYLCASSLVNSTGFSNQPQHFGDGTRLSIL.